Sequencing of this TCR beta chain was carried out in a study of shared clonotypes between healthy human individuals. As to this clone: Its cognate antigen is unknown.

General study findings and limits: In this cohort, only blood was sampled, and tissue repertoires likely differ. Clonotypes shared by all four donors outscored non-shared clonotypes in generation probability. What limited the represented genetic and exposure-history diversity was the small number of donors.

Libraries were prepared by immunoSEQ multiplex PCR; TCRdb keeps only in-frame clonotypes and omits some of them. The data show about 2.2 million clones, 93% seen once. Trimming took 3 bases from V and 7 from J; bases not matched to a gene: 11. The germline V gene has CDR1 SGHTA and CDR2 FQGNSA. This CDR3 has 17 amino acids. Naive CD8 cells lacked CD45RO and underwent positive selection for CCR7, leaving out terminally differentiated effector memory CD45RA+ cells. The source is a man younger than 35 in good health. Some clones in this sample may be carry-over from other donors' samples. Sequencing was carried out using naive CD8+ T cells from PBMCs. The rearrangement uses TRBV7-2 and TRBJ2-1, with 11 bases fitting TRBD2. The CDR3, as DNA: TGTGCCAGCAGCTTGCCTATAGCGGGAGGGTCTGGAAATGAGCAGTTCTTC. It encodes CASSLPIAGGSGNEQFF.